Listed here is a single T cell receptor beta chain. This sample was included in a study of blood T cell repertoires in COVID-19. Method: immunoSEQ multiplex PCR; TCRdb's copy keeps in-frame clones and lacks some. Of 350,000 to 500,000 clones in the sample, 88% are singletons; the top ten hold 1.4%. This CDR3 has 17 amino acids. Input material: PBMCs or T cells enriched from blood (not recorded which). The TCR comes from a young woman who had been exposed to COVID-19. The rearrangement joins TRBV12-1 to TRBJ2-7; the tabulated D call, TRBD1, remains unverified against the DNA. TRBV12-1 is termed a pseudogene. The CDR3 loop is CASSSNHDRVVPYEQYF. The CDR3 region has the DNA TGTGCCAGCAGCTCAAACCACGACAGGGTAGTTCCCTACGAGCAGTACTTC.